The rows below give T cell receptor beta chains drawn from one sample of a study of blood T cell repertoires in COVID-19. Sequencing used immunoSEQ multiplex PCR; TCRdb keeps in-frame clones, though not all of them. The sample holds about 400,000 clones, 80% to 90% seen once. Material: peripheral blood. The receptors were gathered from a man between 40 and 49 years old with acute or convalescent COVID-19. The CDR3 runs from the conserved cysteine through the conserved F or W. The listing skips clone size in some rows; elsewhere it reads once, few, many or a size class.

v_call clone_size cdr3_aa
TRBV28 - CASSLYRVTSTDTQYF
TRBV2 - CASARDTTYGYTF
TRBV5-1 - CASSLSGTGGVGNTIYF
TRBV6-5 - CASRRDRGNQPQHF
TRBV27 - CASSREGTWEEDEQFF
TRBV7-8 - CASSLARAGGLSEQFF
TRBV14 - CASSRTGNEQFF
TRBV30 - CAWRSRGSYEQYF
TRBV18 few CASSLAGTGGHQPQHF
TRBV6-5 - CASRPNRQGGEKLFF
TRBV18 once CASARSTGATEAFF
TRBV6-5 - CASTGTGGNQPQHF
TRBV30 - CAWSVGGGTEAFF
TRBV5-1 - CASSYGQEYGYTF
TRBV4-1 - CASSVRQGLVTDTQYF
TRBV6-2/TRBV6-3 - CASSSAGGRSYEQYF
TRBV7-9 - CASSPLGSLGRETQYF
TRBV6-1 - CASSEFWDRHTTGAGELFF
TRBV6-5 - CASSYSRGRGTEAFF
TRBV4-3 - CASSQDRRVRTGELFF
TRBV28 - CASSWEGAYNEQFF
TRBV28 - CASKSSGGSFGEQFF
TRBV28 - CASSSYGTANTGELFF
TRBV3-1/TRBV3-2 - CASSTLDRGVVGEQFF
TRBV6-2/TRBV6-3 - CASSYSRGRGNTEAFF
TRBV6-6 - CASSSNRDDIQYF
TRBV18 - CASFNQADRASPLHF
TRBV3-1/TRBV3-2 - CASSRQGAYEQYF
TRBV27 - CASLKGGVPGELFF
TRBV24-1 few CATSDSGSGVLDEQFF
TRBV29-1 few CSVEIPTMATNEKLFF
TRBV28 once CASSLEPPGGQPQHF
TRBV13 - CASSSAGGAKNIQYF
TRBV3-1/TRBV3-2 - CASSQISANNEQFF
TRBV27 - CASSSLHTNPNEKLFF
TRBV29-1 - CSVEDLPDYYGYTF
TRBV28 few CASSPIGDYLSYEQYF
TRBV5-1 - CASSWGDSREHEQYF
TRBV4-3 - CASSQDLFRDRAPYGYTF
TRBV28 - CASSALRGGVPNQPQHF
TRBV21-1 many CASSKSALAGDTYEQYF
TRBV4-1 - CASSQADRAGELFF
TRBV27 - CASSYGGFNEQFF
TRBV4-2 - CASSQEGLSATGDYGYTF
TRBV4-1 - CASSQPRQGFDYGYTF